One sample yielded the 13 T cell receptor beta chains listed below, sequenced in a study of T cells in localized non-small cell lung cancer. TCRdb's table, derived via immunoSEQ multiplex PCR, lists solely in-frame clones and lacks some. The sample has about 45,000 clones; 91% are singletons. The source was PBMCs, collected before any cancer treatment. The source is a woman aged 40 to 75 with stage II lung adenocarcinoma.

The V and J genes are TRBV14 and TRBJ2-3; D is possibly TRBD1 (6 bases). V shed 4 bases and J shed 8 bases, with 13 bases lying between them. The CDR3 is made up of 13 amino acids. Germline loops: CDR1 SGHDN, CDR2 FVKESK. For the CDR3, the DNA is TGTGCCAGCAGCCCCTTCCAGGGGAGTACGCAGTATTTT. Translating gives CASSPFQGSTQYF.

The genes are TRBV7-6 and TRBJ1-1; tentatively, D is TRBD1 (5 bases). The V end was cut by 5 bases, the J end by 4 bases, with 14 bases between. Germline V CDR1 and CDR2: SGHVS, FNYEAQ. The CDR3 totals 14 residues. CDR3: CASSLIGAGTEAFF. The CDR3 nucleotides are TGTGCCAGCAGCCTAATAGGGGCGGGCACTGAAGCTTTCTTT.

Within the sample, this clone is large. V gene TRBV7-8 combines with J gene TRBJ2-7, with 11 bases aligning to TRBD1. With 4 bases clipped from V and 7 bases from J, the junction kept 6 bases outside the gene matches. This CDR3 is 14 amino acids long. Per the germline V gene, CDR1 is SGHVS and CDR2 is FQNEAQ. The DNA of the CDR3 is TGTGCCAGCAGCTCGGGGACAGGGGGGCAGGAGCAGTACTTC. Translating gives CASSSGTGGQEQYF. Full variable domain (missing parts from reference TRBV7-8 and TRBJ2-7): GAGVSQSPRYKVAKRGQDVALRCDPISGHVSLFWYQQALGQGPEFLTYFQNEAQLDKSGLPSDRFFAERPEGSVSTLKIQRTQQEDSAVYLCASSSGTGGQEQYFGPGTRLTVT.

V and J are TRBV2 and TRBJ2-6; TRBD1 is a possible D gene (5 bases). The CDR3 has 14 amino acids. Per the germline V gene, CDR1 is SNHLY and CDR2 is FYNNEI. The CDR3 region has the DNA TGTGCAGCTCGGACAAAGGGGGGGGCCAACGTCCTGACTTTC. This sequence encodes CAARTKGGANVLTF.

The rearrangement uses TRBV19 and TRBJ1-5; perhaps TRBD1 as D (6 bases). Germline-derived CDR1 and CDR2 are LNHDA and SQIVND (reference sequence). V was cut by 4 bases and J by 3 bases, with 13 bases left in between. This CDR3 is 15 amino acids long. The CDR3 region is CASSNHRANNQPQHF. The CDR3 coding sequence is TGTGCCAGTAGTAATCACAGGGCTAACAATCAGCCCCAGCATTTT.

The chain has TRBV5-6 and TRBJ1-5; D gene uncertain. In germline, CDR1 is SGHDT, CDR2 YYEEEE. This CDR3 comprises 16 residues. CDR3 amino acids: CAPAVSPPLSNQPQHF. The CDR3 coding sequence is TGTGCTCCAGCAGTTTCCCCCCCGTTGAGCAATCAGCCCCAGCATTTT.

V and J are TRBV5-1 and TRBJ2-2; 8 nucleotides match TRBD2. The germline gives CDR1 SGHRS, CDR2 YFSETQ. The CDR3 is 15 residues long. V gave up 0 bases and J gave up 5 bases; unmatched junction bases: 3. The CDR3 here is CASSLDASGTGELFF. The CDR3 DNA is TGCGCCAGCAGCTTGGATGCTAGCGGGACCGGGGAGCTGTTTTTT.

The chain joins TRBV5-1 to TRBJ1-1; D is perhaps TRBD1 (6 bases). The CDR3 runs to 14 residues. Deletions cut 2 bases from V and 3 bases from J, with 11 bases between. Germline V gene sequence: CDR1 SGHRS, CDR2 YFSETQ. The CDR3 spells CASSLQGGDTEAFF. As DNA, the CDR3 is TGCGCCAGCAGCTTACAGGGCGGCGACACTGAAGCTTTCTTT. Using reference TRBV5-1 and TRBJ1-1 for the parts outside the CDR3, the full variable domain is KAGVTQTPRYLIKTRGQQVTLSCSPISGHRSVSWYQQTPGQGLQFLFEYFSETQRNKGNFPGRFSGRQFSNSRSEMNVSTLELGDSALYLCASSLQGGDTEAFFGQGTRLTVV.

The V and J genes are TRBV7-2 and TRBJ1-1; a weak D match, TRBD1 (5 bases). V was shortened by 2 bases and J by 4 bases, with 14 bases between the two germline ends. Germline V gives CDR1 SGHTA, CDR2 FQGNSA. The CDR3 contains 15 residues. CDR3: CASSLQWGGGTEAFF. In DNA, the CDR3 is TGTGCCAGCAGCTTACAATGGGGCGGCGGCACTGAAGCTTTCTTT.

This clone appeared a single time. The chain links TRBV5-1 to TRBJ2-3; D possibly matches TRBD1 or TRBD2 (6 bases each). The CDR3 runs to 16 residues. The V end was cut by 4 bases, the J end by 4 bases, with 19 bases between. CDR1 SGHRS and CDR2 YFSETQ come from the germline V gene. CDR3 loop: CASSPDPGGEADTQYF. In nucleotides, the CDR3 is TGCGCCAGCAGCCCGGACCCCGGGGGCGAAGCAGATACGCAGTATTTT.

This chain uses TRBV29-1 with TRBJ2-5; D not resolved. V lost 7 bases to trimming and J lost 0 bases, with 9 bases between them. CDR1 and CDR2 from the germline V gene are SQVTM and ANQGSEA. This CDR3 contains 12 residues. The CDR3 DNA follows: TGCAGCGCTAAGGCTAACCAAGAGACCCAGTACTTC. As protein: CSAKANQETQYF.

V usage is TRBV5-1 and J usage is TRBJ2-7, with D tentatively TRBD2 (6 bases). The CDR3 covers 14 residues. Trimming pared 4 bases from V and 2 bases from J, leaving 13 bases between. The germline V gene encodes CDR1 SGHRS and CDR2 YFSETQ. As DNA, the CDR3 is TGCGCCAGCAGCCTCAGCCGGAGGGCCTACGAGCAGTACTTC. It yields the protein CASSLSRRAYEQYF.

The chain combines TRBV19 with TRBJ1-2; the D gene is possibly TRBD1 (5 bases). Trimming took off 3 bases at V and 0 bases at J, with 20 bases between the two ends. This CDR3 region has 18 residues. CDR1 LNHDA and CDR2 SQIVND come from the germline V gene (reference sequence). The CDR3 sequence is CASSILGADTGANYGYTF. The CDR3 DNA reads as TGTGCCAGTAGTATCCTCGGGGCCGATACGGGAGCTAACTATGGCTACACCTTC.